The 10 T cell receptor beta chains below come from one sample, sequenced in a study of T-cell memory formation after mild COVID-19. TCRdb re-called the 5' RACE reads with MiXCR, one entry per CDR3 protein. The table shows 200,000 or so distinct CDR3 sequences, with 9.5% occurring only once. The source material was PBMCs or a T cell subset sorted from them (not recorded which). The receptors derive from a man younger than 35 who had mild COVID-19 (a few samples of this study predate the infection). Cell type and time point are not known.

In this sample, this clonotype turned up many times. The chain is built from TRBV5-6 and TRBJ2-5, with TRBD1 identical over 7 bases. Looked up from germline, CDR1 is SGHDT and CDR2 is YYEEEE. The CDR3 runs 14 residues. V was pared by 4 bases and J by 2 bases, with 5 bases of the junction left unmatched. In nucleotides, the CDR3 is TGTGCCAGCAGCACGGGACAGTCGCAAGAGACCCAGTACTTC. Amino acids: CASSTGQSQETQYF.

This clonotype was observed many times. The chain is built from TRBV6-5 and TRBJ2-5; D is unresolved. V gave up 7 bases and J gave up 4 bases, with 7 bases separating them. Germline assignment: CDR1 MNHEY and CDR2 SVGAGI. The CDR3 is made up of 11 amino acids. For the CDR3, the DNA is TGTGCCAGCAAGCAGTCAGAGACCCAGTACTTC. Translated: CASKQSETQYF.

There are a few counts of this clonotype. The V gene is TRBV30, the J gene TRBJ1-1; tentatively, D is TRBD1 (5 bases). The germline V gene has CDR1 GTSNPN and CDR2 SVGIG (reference sequence). The CDR3 runs 12 residues. The ends were cut back, 8 bases at V and 5 bases at J, with 15 bases in the middle. CDR3 amino acids: CARGRWGTEAFF. For the CDR3, the DNA is TGTGCCCGTGGACGGTGGGGGACTGAAGCTTTCTTT. Filled out from reference TRBV30 and TRBJ1-1, the complete variable domain reads SQTIHQWPATLVQPVGSPLSLECTVEGTSNPNLYWYRQAAGRGLQLLFYSVGIGQISSEVPQNLSASRPQDRQFILSSKKLLLSDSGFYLCARGRWGTEAFFGQGTRLTVV.

This clonotype was detected many times. The chain has TRBV5-1 and TRBJ1-5; D might be TRBD1 (5 bases). V dropped 2 bases and J dropped 7 bases, with 13 bases sitting between them. Germline V gives CDR1 SGHRS, CDR2 YFSETQ. This CDR3 has 14 amino acids. DNA for the CDR3: TGCGCCAGCAGCTTTCAAGGGGAAGGGCAGCCCCAGCATTTT. This codes for CASSFQGEGQPQHF.

A few counts support this clonotype. The V gene is TRBV5-1, the J gene TRBJ1-1; D call uncertain. Germline CDR1 reads SGHRS; CDR2 reads YFSETQ. Trimming removed 3 bases from V and 0 bases from J, with 18 bases in between. The CDR3 has 17 residues. CDR3 protein: CASSYDAVYILNTEAFF. The CDR3 DNA reads TGCGCCAGCAGCTATGATGCCGTATACATATTGAACACTGAAGCTTTCTTT.

This clonotype has more than one count but fewer than ten. The chain has TRBV6-2 or TRBV6-3 and TRBJ2-7, with D perhaps TRBD1 or TRBD2 (6 bases each). The V end was cut by 5 bases, the J end by 7 bases, with 12 bases between. The CDR3 is 12 residues long. Germline V CDR1 and CDR2: MNHEY, SVGEGT. CDR3 in amino acids: CASSEQGGEQYF. The CDR3 nucleotides are TGTGCCAGCAGTGAACAGGGAGGAGAGCAGTACTTC.

This clonotype was detected many times. This chain links TRBV9 with TRBJ2-2; no clear D gene. This CDR3 has 16 amino acids. V lost 0 bases, J lost 0 bases, and 9 bases lay in between. The V gene's germline CDR1 is SGDLS and CDR2 YYNGEE. CDR3 coding DNA: TGTGCCAGCAGCGTAGGGGTGAACCCGAACACCGGGGAGCTGTTTTTT. It specifies CASSVGVNPNTGELFF.

The chain recombines TRBV7-6 with TRBJ1-6, with D hard to call. The CDR3 is made up of 16 amino acids. Germline-derived CDR1 and CDR2 are SGHVS and FNYEAQ. Trimming removed 5 bases at V and 7 bases at J, with 18 bases between. The CDR3 sequence: CASSRHARAENSPLHF. CDR3 in DNA: TGTGCCAGCAGCCGTCATGCAAGGGCCGAAAATTCACCCCTCCACTTT.

The chain uses TRBV19 and TRBJ2-7, with D possibly TRBD1 on 6 matching bases. This CDR3 has 14 amino acids. The germline V gene has CDR1 LNHDA and CDR2 SQIVND (reference sequence). Trimming shortened V by 4 bases and J by 2 bases, and 12 bases separated the two germline ends. The CDR3 DNA is TGTGCCAGTAGTACCGGGACACAAGCCTACGAGCAGTACTTC. Its protein product is CASSTGTQAYEQYF.

J is TRBJ2-5 and V is TRBV19; possibly TRBD2 for D (5 bases). CDR3 length: 13 residues. Germline values: CDR1 LNHDA, CDR2 SQIVND (reference sequence). V gave up 3 bases and J gave up 7 bases, with 12 bases separating them. The CDR3 is CASSMSGSATQYF. Here the CDR3 DNA reads TGTGCCAGTAGTATGTCGGGGTCGGCGACCCAGTACTTC.